Listed below are T cell receptor beta chains from one sample, sequenced in a study of T-cell memory formation after mild COVID-19. TCRdb used MiXCR to reprocess the 5' RACE reads, holding one entry per CDR3 protein. The sample contains hundreds of thousands of distinct CDR3 sequences, approximately 24% of which appear only once. Sample: PBMCs or a T cell subset sorted from them (not recorded which). These receptor sequences come from an adult woman who had mild COVID-19 (a few samples of this study predate the infection). Cell type and time point are not known. Each CDR3 is given with its conserved first and last residue. Each record gives: J gene, clone size, D gene, V gene, CDR3 protein. D genes are given only for firm matches. Clone size is stated in some rows and not others, as once, few, many or a class when expanded.

>TRBJ2-7|few|TRBD1|TRBV4-3
CASSQDRQGAYEQYF
>TRBJ2-5|NA|NA|TRBV7-8
CASSPHPGLPQETQYF
>TRBJ2-2|many|NA|TRBV29-1
CSVALADTGELFF
>TRBJ1-1|NA|NA|TRBV9
CASSPEVRGNTEAFF
>TRBJ2-1|few|TRBD2|TRBV24-1
CATSDLMAGGPGDEQFF
>TRBJ1-1|NA|NA|TRBV19
CASMPGRENTEAFF
>TRBJ2-3|NA|NA|TRBV5-1
CASSLDRGATDTQYF
>TRBJ1-5|few|TRBD1|TRBV3-1
CASSLSGQGAPQHF
>TRBJ2-2|few|NA|TRBV5-4
CASSARGANTGELFF
>TRBJ1-2|many|TRBD1|TRBV12-3/TRBV12-4
CASSPQAGGDYGYTF
>TRBJ2-7|NA|TRBD1|TRBV5-1
CASSLSGTGGSEQYF
>TRBJ1-1|NA|NA|TRBV18
CASSPTGGRNTEAFF
>TRBJ1-1|many|NA|TRBV12-3/TRBV12-4
CASRQLSGSSNTEAFF
>TRBJ1-1|NA|TRBD1|TRBV7-9
CASSRETGGGTEAFF
>TRBJ2-7|NA|NA|TRBV21-1
CASSNFPRGQEQYF
>TRBJ2-1|few|TRBD2|TRBV3-1
CASSQATSGHNEQFF
>TRBJ1-3|few|NA|TRBV14
CASSQDPADGNTIYF
>TRBJ2-7|NA|NA|TRBV5-1
CASSLFENLSPYEQYF
>TRBJ2-1|NA|TRBD2|TRBV5-1
CASSLAGGGPGNEQFF
>TRBJ2-7|many|TRBD2|TRBV12-3/TRBV12-4
CASSRTSGRVYEQYF
>TRBJ1-2|few|TRBD1|TRBV7-9
CASSSPGTGGGGGYTF
>TRBJ2-3|NA|NA|TRBV10-3
CAIMNPVLGDTQYF
>TRBJ1-4|NA|TRBD1|TRBV9
CASSPGPGQYNEKLFF
>TRBJ2-1|NA|NA|TRBV15
CATSTPPGRTTYNEQFF
>TRBJ1-1|NA|NA|TRBV12-3/TRBV12-4
CASTLGGGGNTEAFF
>TRBJ1-6|few|NA|TRBV3-1
CASSHRGGDNSPLHF
>TRBJ1-2|NA|NA|TRBV14
CASSQGGVYGYGYTF
>TRBJ1-2|NA|NA|TRBV5-1
CASSPQLRRLAHGYTF
>TRBJ2-2|few|NA|TRBV20-1
CSARASGSNTGELFF
>TRBJ1-5|few|TRBD1|TRBV20-1
CSAPGTGLLTQHF
>TRBJ2-3|few|NA|TRBV5-6
CASSLMSASTDTQYF
>TRBJ1-2|few|NA|TRBV7-9
CASSLGEGSGGYTF
>TRBJ1-2|NA|NA|TRBV7-9
CASSSPGEGSRGYTF
>TRBJ2-7|few|NA|TRBV16
CASSQSRSGYEQYF
>TRBJ1-2|once|NA|TRBV5-1
CASSLVDNYGYTF
>TRBJ1-3|NA|NA|TRBV2
CASSGGGKGNTIYF
>TRBJ2-5|NA|NA|TRBV5-1
CASSSNPGGGETQYF
>TRBJ1-1|NA|NA|TRBV7-2
CASSLVPLNTEAFF
>TRBJ2-3|NA|NA|TRBV7-9
CASSLDHSTDTQYF
>TRBJ2-3|NA|TRBD2|TRBV7-3
CASSPSGRGQYF
>TRBJ2-3|few|TRBD2|TRBV5-1
CASSLSTSGSAQYF
>TRBJ2-3|few|TRBD2|TRBV24-1
CATSEPPTSGKSDTQYF
>TRBJ2-1|few|NA|TRBV19
CASSIELWYNEQFF
>TRBJ2-1|NA|NA|TRBV12-3/TRBV12-4
CASSPGPRRVEQFF
>TRBJ2-1|NA|TRBD2|TRBV11-3
CASSTLPGRRGGNEQFF
>TRBJ1-3|NA|TRBD1|TRBV20-1
CSATGGGNTIYF
>TRBJ2-1|few|NA|TRBV7-9
CASSYQGNEQFF